A single T cell receptor (beta chain) is shown here with its context. The target antigen is unknown. Trimming pared 2 bases from V and 5 bases from J, leaving 10 bases between. In germline, CDR1 is MNHNY, CDR2 SVGAGI (reference sequence). The length of the CDR3 is 14 residues. These data come from a study of cytomegalovirus exposure and HLA in healthy donors. PCR employed 60 Vbeta and 13 Jbeta primers. The protocol was immunoSEQ multiplex PCR, while the TCRdb copy is restricted to in-frame clones and leaves out a portion. The table shows under 150,000 clones, with approximately 83% occurring only once. Study-wide points: The authors later found HLA-associated TCR beta chains more clonally expanded than equally common others. Prior analysis indicated that the majority of TCR beta V segments exhibited productivity approximately 87% or approximately 30% of the time.

Sequenced: PBMCs. The chain employs TRBV6-6 and TRBJ2-1; TRBD2 is a possible D gene (7 bases). The TCR comes from a male donor in good health and CMV-seronegative. The DNA of the CDR3 is TGTGCCAGCAGTTACGGGGGGGCCAACAATGAGCAGTTCTTC. Amino acid sequence: CASSYGGANNEQFF.